This passage covers 4 T cell receptor beta chains from one sample sequenced in a study of T cells in Graves' hyperthyroidism and ophthalmopathy. Researchers amplified the TCR beta CDR3 regions from RNA transcripts. First-round RT-PCR with HTBI primers amplified the TCR CDR3 region. Using its own MiXCR run on the multiplex PCR reads, TCRdb lists one record per CDR3 protein. In the table there are 330,000 or so distinct CDR3 sequences, approximately 19% of which are singletons. Sequencing was carried out using blood. Source of these receptors: a man aged 50-60 years with Graves' ophthalmopathy.

The chain recombines TRBV20-1 with TRBJ1-6; tentatively, D is TRBD1 (6 bases). This CDR3 spans 16 amino acids. Between the trimmed V and J ends, which lost 2 bases and 1 base, there was a span of 12 bases. Germline CDR1 DFQATT, CDR2 SNEGSKA (reference sequence). CDR3 DNA sequence: TGCAGTGCTAGAACCTACGGACAGTCCTATAATTCACCCCTCCACTTT. Its protein product is CSARTYGQSYNSPLHF.

The chain employs TRBV28 and TRBJ2-7, with D possibly TRBD2 on 6 matching bases. Germline lookup yields CDR1 MDHEN and CDR2 SYDVKM. The CDR3 runs to 13 residues. Trimming left V 6 bases short and J 7 bases short, with 16 bases between. This chain's CDR3 is CASSLSEGREQYF. In DNA form, the CDR3 reads TGTGCCAGCAGCCTTTCGGAGGGGAGGGAGCAGTACTTC.

CDR3 nucleotide sequence: TGCAGTGCTAAAACGAGGACAGAATTAGAGCAGTTCTTC. Encoded protein: CSAKTRTELEQFF. V is TRBV20-1 and J is TRBJ2-1, with a tentative D call TRBD1 (6 bases). Germline CDR1 and CDR2: DFQATT and SNEGSKA (reference sequence). Deletions cut 4 bases from V and 10 bases from J, with 17 bases between. The CDR3 totals 13 residues.

In this sample, this clonotype turned up many times. CDR3 in DNA: TGTGCCAGCACCAGCGGGGGCGACAGGGTATACGAGCAGTACTTC. Protein product: CASTSGGDRVYEQYF. The chain employs TRBV2 and TRBJ2-7; possibly TRBD2 for D (8 bases). From germline, CDR1 is SNHLY and CDR2 FYNNEI. CDR3 length: 15 amino acids. V was cut by 7 bases and J by 4 bases, with 20 bases left in between. Combining the CDR3 with reference TRBV2 and TRBJ2-7 gives the whole variable domain EPEVTQTPSHQVTQMGQEVILRCVPISNHLYFYWYRQILGQKVEFLVSFYNNEISEKSEIFDDQFSVERPDGSNFTLKIRSTKLEDSAMYFCASTSGGDRVYEQYFGPGTRLTVT.